This TCR beta chain was sequenced in a study of blood T cell repertoires in COVID-19. The wider study: Acute and convalescent COVID-19 specimens originated in the United States, Italy and Spain. The analysed material was cDNA or gDNA that came from T cells, B-cell-depleted T cells, or PBMCs.

Here immunoSEQ multiplex PCR was the method, and the copy in TCRdb shows in-frame clones only, minus some. The sample includes over 150,000 clones, 76% of them seen just once. The CDR3 runs 14 residues. With 1 base clipped from V and 8 bases from J, the junction kept 5 bases outside the gene matches. Germline CDR1 reads MNHNS; CDR2 reads SASEGT. The chain links TRBV6-1 to TRBJ2-1, with 7 nucleotides matching TRBD1. The TCR comes from a woman older than 75 with acute or convalescent COVID-19. The sample was peripheral blood. The CDR3 bases are TGTGCCAGCAGTGAAGGAACAGGGGTCCATGAGCAGTTCTTC. Translated: CASSEGTGVHEQFF.